The 8 T cell receptor beta chains reported below all come from one sample, sequenced in a study of cytomegalovirus exposure and HLA in healthy donors. 60 Vbeta and 13 Jbeta primers were used in PCR. Generated by immunoSEQ multiplex PCR, the TCRdb table keeps only in-frame clones and is missing some. The sample holds about 140,000 clones, approximately 80% seen once. Sequencing was performed on PBMCs. These receptors were obtained from a man aged 25 to 40 in good health and CMV-seronegative.

With respect to this clone: Different DNA sequences within this sample yield the same CDR3. The chain combines TRBV7-2 with TRBJ1-4, with a possible D match to TRBD1 (6 bases). Trimming shortened V by 5 bases and J by 4 bases, and 11 bases separated the two germline ends. The CDR3 runs 14 residues. Per germline, CDR1 SGHTA and CDR2 FQGNSA. The CDR3 DNA reads TGTGCCAGCAGCCCCCAGGGGAGTAATGAAAAACTGTTTTTT. It is translated as CASSPQGSNEKLFF.

V gene TRBV7-2 combines with J gene TRBJ1-3; 7 bases map to TRBD1. This CDR3 has 14 amino acids. Germline assignment: CDR1 SGHTA and CDR2 FQGNSA. Trimming cost V 0 bases and J 4 bases; bases outside gene matches: 0. The CDR3 DNA sequence: TGTGCCAGCAGCTTAGCAGGGGGCGGAAACACCATATATTTT. Translation: CASSLAGGGNTIYF.

The rearrangement joins TRBV5-1 to TRBJ1-2, with 12 bases lining up with TRBD1. Germline V CDR1 and CDR2: SGHRS, YFSETQ. With 4 bases clipped from V and 8 bases from J, the junction kept 12 bases outside the gene matches. This CDR3 is built from 16 residues. The CDR3 loop is CASSKGQGAQYRGYTF. The CDR3 coding sequence is TGCGCCAGCAGCAAGGGACAGGGGGCTCAGTACAGGGGCTACACCTTC.

This clone was detected only once. CDR3 region: CASSSLAGAGPEQYF. The CDR3 region has the DNA TGTGCCAGCAGCTCCCTAGCGGGAGCGGGTCCCGAGCAGTACTTC. The chain joins TRBV7-9 to TRBJ2-7; 10 nucleotides match TRBD2. Germline CDR1 is SEHNR and CDR2 is FQNEAQ (reference sequence). V trimming: 4 bases; J trimming: 6 bases; junction bases outside the gene matches: 9. The CDR3 is 15 amino acids.

The chain links TRBV5-1 to TRBJ1-6; no firm D call. Germline values: CDR1 SGHRS, CDR2 YFSETQ. V was pared by 7 bases and J by 5 bases, with 7 bases between. The CDR3 is 12 amino acids. The CDR3 protein is CASHRNNSPLHF. The DNA for the CDR3 is TGCGCCAGCCACAGAAATAATTCACCCCTCCACTTT. Drawing the rest from reference TRBV5-1 and TRBJ1-6, the complete variable domain is KAGVTQTPRYLIKTRGQQVTLSCSPISGHRSVSWYQQTPGQGLQFLFEYFSETQRNKGNFPGRFSGRQFSNSRSEMNVSTLELGDSALYLCASHRNNSPLHFGNGTRLTVT.

The chain joins TRBV19 to TRBJ2-6, with D possibly being TRBD1 (6 bases). Germline CDR1 and CDR2: LNHDA and SQIVND (reference sequence). V was cut by 7 bases and J by 3 bases, with 13 bases left in between. The CDR3 is 15 residues long. CDR3 protein: CASTKQGSGANVLTF. The CDR3 DNA sequence: TGTGCCAGTACCAAACAGGGTAGTGGGGCCAACGTCCTGACTTTC.

This sequence joins TRBV28 and TRBJ2-7, with 12 nucleotides matching TRBD1. Germline values: CDR1 MDHEN, CDR2 SYDVKM. Unmatched junction bases numbered 12, after V lost 8 bases and J lost 1 base. CDR3 length: 17 amino acids. CDR3 nucleotide sequence: TGTGCCAGCGCTGGATCGGGACAGGGGGCCCAATCCTACGAGCAGTACTTC. Its protein product is CASAGSGQGAQSYEQYF.

This clone has only a few counts. The chain carries TRBV4-1 and TRBJ1-4, with D possibly being TRBD1 (5 bases). V lost 0 bases and J lost 7, with 12 bases in between. This CDR3 contains 15 residues. Germline CDR1 is MGHRA and CDR2 is YSYEKL. CDR3 sequence: CASSQEGLWGEKLFF. The CDR3 DNA sequence: TGCGCCAGCAGCCAAGAGGGACTGTGGGGTGAAAAACTGTTTTTT.